The 17 T cell receptor beta chains reported below all come from one sample, sequenced in a study of T cell responses to AZD1222 COVID-19 vaccine. Some clones are missing from TCRdb's copy, which holds only in-frame ones; the method was immunoSEQ multiplex PCR. Of around 100,000 clones detected, approximately 86% appear once; the ten largest clones hold more than 2.5%. Sequenced material: peripheral blood, taken 28 days after the second dose of the MenACWY control vaccine. The receptor source for this set is an adult who received the MenACWY meningococcal vaccine as a control.

The CDR3 sequence is CASSVGHRSGYGYTF. The CDR3 nucleotides read TGTGCCAGCAGCGTAGGACATAGATCAGGCTATGGCTACACCTTC. The rearrangement uses TRBV9 and TRBJ1-2; D gene ambiguous. The CDR3 loop spans 15 amino acids. Trimming left V 0 bases short and J 4 bases short, with 13 bases between. From germline, CDR1 is SGDLS and CDR2 YYNGEE.

This chain connects TRBV6-5 to TRBJ1-2, with D unclear. Germline V gene data show CDR1 as MNHEY and CDR2 as SVGAGI. The CDR3 loop spans 15 amino acids. V was cut by 0 bases and J by 5 bases, with 13 bases left in between. In nucleotides, the CDR3 is TGTGCCAGCAGTTACTCTCAGGCCCCAGAATATGGCTACACCTTC. Its protein is CASSYSQAPEYGYTF.

This clone was seen only once. V gene TRBV7-3 combines with J gene TRBJ2-1; no firm D call. With 0 bases removed from V and 2 bases from J, the gap between germline ends came to 14 bases. The germline CDR1 and CDR2 sequences are SGHTA and FQGTGA. The CDR3 covers 17 residues. Written as DNA, the CDR3 is TGTGCCAGCAGCTTAACCGGGTCCAATAGGCCCTACAATGAGCAGTTCTTC. Translation gives CASSLTGSNRPYNEQFF.

The V and J genes are TRBV25-1 and TRBJ1-2; D unresolved. The CDR3 is 14 amino acids. V shed 6 bases and J shed 3 bases, with 14 bases lying between them. CDR1 and CDR2 (germline): MGHDK, SYGVNS. The chain's CDR3 is CASSPRGGHYGYTF. The CDR3 DNA follows: TGTGCCAGCAGCCCCCGGGGAGGCCACTATGGCTACACCTTC.

This clone appeared a single time. J is TRBJ2-7 and V is TRBV18; possibly TRBD2 for D (5 bases). There are 15 residues in the CDR3. Germline lookup yields CDR1 KGHSH and CDR2 LQKENI. Deletions cut 1 base from V and 1 base from J, with 11 bases between. CDR3 in amino acids: CASSPQNRGSYEQYF. CDR3 DNA sequence: TGTGCCAGCTCACCACAGAACCGGGGATCCTACGAGCAGTACTTC.

This clone was counted once. J is TRBJ1-5 and V is TRBV6-5; D is undetermined. The germline V and J ends were trimmed by 1 base and 7 bases, with 14 bases remaining between them. There are 15 residues in the CDR3. In germline, CDR1 is MNHEY, CDR2 SVGAGI. The CDR3 DNA sequence: TGTGCCAGCAGTTACTACCTCAGCCCTGAACAGCCCCAGCATTTT. It encodes CASSYYLSPEQPQHF.

This chain links TRBV4-3 with TRBJ2-1, with a weak D call TRBD1 (5 bases). CDR3 length equals 16 residues. V was cut by 0 bases and J by 4 bases, with 13 bases left in between. Germline V CDR1 and CDR2: LGHNA, YSLEER. The CDR3 region has the DNA TGCGCCAGCAGCCAAGATGGACACAGGCTGTACAATGAGCAGTTCTTC. Amino acid sequence: CASSQDGHRLYNEQFF.

The chain is built from TRBV5-6 and TRBJ2-7, with D unresolved. Trimming pared 0 bases from V and 1 base from J, leaving 14 bases between. CDR1 and CDR2 from the germline V gene are SGHDT and YYEEEE. The CDR3 is made up of 16 amino acids. CDR3 nucleotide sequence: TGTGCCAGCAGCTTGGTAGGCCGCCACAAATCCTACGAGCAGTACTTC. It codes for CASSLVGRHKSYEQYF.

This rearrangement joins TRBV6-5 to TRBJ1-1; TRBD1 is a possible D gene (5 bases). Germline CDR1 and CDR2: MNHEY and SVGAGI. Trimming stripped 8 bases from V and 4 bases from J, with 14 bases between. The CDR3 totals 13 residues. For the CDR3, the DNA is TGTGCCAGCCCCTCCTGGGGGGGCACTGAAGCTTTCTTT. Amino acid sequence: CASPSWGGTEAFF.

The V and J genes are TRBV28 and TRBJ2-7; 11 nucleotides match TRBD1. V lost 6 bases, J lost 0 bases, and 10 bases stayed unmatched. Per germline, CDR1 MDHEN and CDR2 SYDVKM. There are 17 residues in the CDR3. The CDR3 spells CASRPLLGTGGSYEQYF. The CDR3 nucleotides read TGTGCCAGCAGACCCCTTCTCGGGACAGGGGGCTCCTACGAGCAGTACTTC.

The chain uses TRBV12-3 or TRBV12-4 and TRBJ2-1; D is undetermined. CDR3 length equals 13 residues. V was trimmed by 6 bases and J by 4 bases, leaving 10 bases between them. The CDR3 sequence: CASSIDQYNEQFF. The CDR3 DNA is TGTGCCAGCAGCATAGATCAGTACAATGAGCAGTTCTTC.

J is TRBJ1-1 and V is TRBV3-1 (or the pseudogene TRBV3-2); weak D call: TRBD1 (5 bases). This CDR3 region has 14 residues. Germline CDR1 LGHDT, CDR2 YNNKEL (reference sequence). V lost 1 base and J 11 bases, leaving 17 bases between the germline ends. In DNA, the CDR3 is TGTGCCAGCAGCCAAGGAGGGGACCCCCAGGAGGCTTTCTTT. It translates to CASSQGGDPQEAFF.

CDR3 nucleotides: TGTGCCAGCTCACAGCAAGCGGGGAGGACAGATACGCAGTATTTT. Its translation is CASSQQAGRTDTQYF. The chain has TRBV18 and TRBJ2-3; 7 nucleotides align to TRBD2. Germline trimming cut 4 bases from V and 3 bases from J; bases unmatched to any gene: 7. Looked up from germline, CDR1 is KGHSH and CDR2 is LQKENI. This CDR3 is 15 amino acids long.

The chain links TRBV9 to TRBJ2-3; D call uncertain. Germline-derived CDR1 and CDR2 are SGDLS and YYNGEE. CDR3 size: 13 residues. V lost 1 base to trimming and J lost 6 bases, with 9 bases between them. In nucleotides, the CDR3 is TGTGCCAGCAGCGTATTAGTCGCCGATACGCAGTATTTT. Amino acids: CASSVLVADTQYF. Complete variable domain (other parts from reference TRBV9 and TRBJ2-3): DSGVTQTPKHLITATGQRVTLRCSPRSGDLSVYWYQQSLDQGLQFLIQYYNGEERAKGNILERFSAQQFPDLHSELNLSSLELGDSALYFCASSVLVADTQYFGPGTRLTVL.

The chain couples TRBV9 to TRBJ2-5; 7 bases line up with TRBD1. J lost 4 bases, V lost 4 bases, and 7 bases had no gene match. Germline CDR1 reads SGDLS; CDR2 reads YYNGEE. This CDR3 has 14 amino acids. CDR3 sequence (DNA): TGTGCCAGCAGCTACGACAGGGTAGCAGAGACCCAGTACTTC. Its protein is CASSYDRVAETQYF. Using reference TRBV9 and TRBJ2-5 for the parts outside the CDR3, the full variable domain is DSGVTQTPKHLITATGQRVTLRCSPRSGDLSVYWYQQSLDQGLQFLIQYYNGEERAKGNILERFSAQQFPDLHSELNLSSLELGDSALYFCASSYDRVAETQYFGPGTRLLVL.

This clone came up once. The CDR3 spells CASSQGWTNTGELFF. The CDR3 DNA sequence: TGTGCCAGCAGCCAAGGGTGGACTAACACCGGGGAGCTGTTTTTT. The V call is TRBV3-1 (or the pseudogene TRBV3-2), the J call TRBJ2-2, with D possibly TRBD2 on 5 matching bases. With 1 base removed from V and 2 bases from J, the gap between germline ends came to 8 bases. CDR1 is LGHDT and CDR2 is YNNKEL in the germline V gene (reference sequence). The CDR3 covers 15 residues.

The CDR3 DNA reads as TGTGCCAGCAGTCCCAGCCCTTCCAACAATGAGCAGTTCTTC. Translation gives CASSPSPSNNEQFF. This chain joins TRBV27 and TRBJ2-1; D gene ambiguous. V gave up 5 bases and J gave up 5 bases, with 13 bases separating them. The CDR3 has 14 residues. The germline gives CDR1 MNHEY, CDR2 SMNVEV (reference sequence).